This TCR beta chain was profiled in a study of shared T cell receptors in the human thymus. This table comes from immunoSEQ multiplex PCR, and its TCRdb copy is limited to in-frame clones, with some not included. The profile covers 720,000 or so clones, with around 85% appearing a single time and roughly 0.01% taken by the ten largest. The sample also formed part of further work on human thymus T cells. According to that study: Infants, healthy and Finnish, who were having corrective surgery for congenital heart defects served as donors.

The sequenced sample was thymocytes. The sequence was collected from a girl under two years old with a congenital heart defect.

CDR3 in DNA: TGTGCCAGCAGGCCGGACAGAGAAAACACTGAAGCTTTCTTT. This gives the protein CASRPDRENTEAFF. The chain links TRBV6-5 to TRBJ1-1, with D tentatively TRBD1 (6 bases). Germline V gene data show CDR1 as MNHEY and CDR2 as SVGAGI. This CDR3 region has 14 residues. V was pared by 6 bases and J by 2 bases, with 13 bases between.